This T cell receptor (beta chain) was sequenced during a study of T cells in Graves' hyperthyroidism and ophthalmopathy. Whole-study findings and limits: It was a median approximately six months before onset that the model predicted ophthalmopathy. Stable hyperthyroidism and ophthalmopathy were separated using 13 V-J signatures.

CDR3 length: 14 amino acids. The V and J ends lost 8 bases and 0 bases respectively, with 10 bases between them. Germline CDR1 reads SNHLY; CDR2 reads FYNNEI. It was RNA transcripts that yielded the amplified TCR beta CDR3 regions. The primer set for the first-round RT-PCR of the TCR CDR3 was HTBI. TCRdb passed the multiplex PCR reads through MiXCR, listing each CDR3 protein once. The data show hundreds of thousands of distinct CDR3 sequences, 38% seen once. Concerning this clonotype: What it binds is not known.

Diagnostic decisions used clinical symptoms, serum thyroxine and TRAb, thyroid ultrasound and orbital computed tomography. An approximately 10 ml volume of fresh peripheral blood provided the PBMCs. This clonotype was obtained from a man younger than 30 with Graves' hyperthyroidism. Sequencing was carried out using blood. V usage is TRBV2 and J usage is TRBJ2-2, with D unclear. The CDR3 region is CASGVGSNTGELFF. Here the CDR3 DNA reads TGTGCCAGCGGGGTGGGGTCGAACACCGGGGAGCTGTTTTTT. Full variable domain (remainder filled in from reference TRBV2 and TRBJ2-2): EPEVTQTPSHQVTQMGQEVILRCVPISNHLYFYWYRQILGQKVEFLVSFYNNEISEKSEIFDDQFSVERPDGSNFTLKIRSTKLEDSAMYFCASGVGSNTGELFFGEGSRLTVL.